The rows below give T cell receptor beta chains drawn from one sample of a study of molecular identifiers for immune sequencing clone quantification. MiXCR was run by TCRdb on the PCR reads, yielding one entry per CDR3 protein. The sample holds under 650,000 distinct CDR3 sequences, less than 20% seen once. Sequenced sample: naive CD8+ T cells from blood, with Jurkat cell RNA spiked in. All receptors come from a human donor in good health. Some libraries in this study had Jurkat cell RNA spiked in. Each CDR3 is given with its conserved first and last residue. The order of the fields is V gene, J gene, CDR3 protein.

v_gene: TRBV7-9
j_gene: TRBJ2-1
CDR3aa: CASSPRVGIDNEQFF

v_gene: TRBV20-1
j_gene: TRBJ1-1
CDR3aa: CSAIRMNTEAFF

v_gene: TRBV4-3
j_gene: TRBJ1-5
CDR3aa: CASSQGQGWPQHF

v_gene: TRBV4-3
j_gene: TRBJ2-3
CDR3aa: CASSQEGWGRTDTQYF

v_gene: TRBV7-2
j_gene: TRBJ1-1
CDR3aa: CASSSYKNTEAFF

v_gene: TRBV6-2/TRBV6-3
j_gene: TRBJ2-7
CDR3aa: CASSYSNAYEQYF

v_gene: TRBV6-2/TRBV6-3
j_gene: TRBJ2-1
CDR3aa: CASSWTSGWTSYNEQLF

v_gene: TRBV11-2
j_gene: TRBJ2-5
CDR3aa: CASSFGTAPSGETQYF

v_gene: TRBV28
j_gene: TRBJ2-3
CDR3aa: CASSSPVPSGRAGADTQYF

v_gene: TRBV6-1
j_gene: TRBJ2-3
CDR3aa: CASSPGHGTDTQYF

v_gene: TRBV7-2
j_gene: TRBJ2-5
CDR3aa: CASSLGAQRETQYF

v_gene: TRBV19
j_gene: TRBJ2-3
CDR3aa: CASSDIPGQITDTQYF

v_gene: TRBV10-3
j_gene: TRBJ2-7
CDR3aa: CAISESGLGYEQYF

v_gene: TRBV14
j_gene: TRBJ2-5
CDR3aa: CASSPQIFEETQYF

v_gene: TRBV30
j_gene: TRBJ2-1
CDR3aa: CAWSVVLQEQFF

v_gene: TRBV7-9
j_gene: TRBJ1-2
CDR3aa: CASSLVPGGGYTF

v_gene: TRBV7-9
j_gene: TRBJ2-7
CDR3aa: CASSLARDFYYEQYF

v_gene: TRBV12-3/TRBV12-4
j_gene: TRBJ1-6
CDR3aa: CASSLEGYNSPLHF

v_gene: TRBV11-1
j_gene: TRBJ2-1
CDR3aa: CASSLAVVEQFF

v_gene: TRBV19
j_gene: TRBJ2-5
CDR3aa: CASSIDSSGGLQETQYF

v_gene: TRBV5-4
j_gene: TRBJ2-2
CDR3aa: CASSSGELANTGELFF

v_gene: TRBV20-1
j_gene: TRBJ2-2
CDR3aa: CSANPTDKANTGELFF

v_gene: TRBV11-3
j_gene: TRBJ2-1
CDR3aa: CASSFHVGEVSYNEQFF

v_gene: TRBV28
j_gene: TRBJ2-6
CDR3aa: CASRRLQEGANVLTF

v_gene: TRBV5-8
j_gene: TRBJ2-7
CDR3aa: CASSRGGGMGYEQYF

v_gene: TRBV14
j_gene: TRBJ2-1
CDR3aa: CASSPGLGLWSRDERFF

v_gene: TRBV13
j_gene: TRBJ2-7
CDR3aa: CASSPQGQGAYVQYF

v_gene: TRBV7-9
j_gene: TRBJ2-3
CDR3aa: CASSSPLPSTDTQYF

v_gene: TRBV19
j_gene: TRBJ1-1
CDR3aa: CASSSYSGTEAFF

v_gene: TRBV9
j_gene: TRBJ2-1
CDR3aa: CASSKRLAGAGNEQFF

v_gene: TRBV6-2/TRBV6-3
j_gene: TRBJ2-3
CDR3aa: CASARKRGGLRTDTQYF

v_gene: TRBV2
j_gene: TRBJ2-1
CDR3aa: CASQTGGSSYNEQFF

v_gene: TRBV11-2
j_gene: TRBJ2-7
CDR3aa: CASSTPTGGAYEQYF

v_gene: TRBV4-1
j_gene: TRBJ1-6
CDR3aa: CASSQEWGLYNSPLHF

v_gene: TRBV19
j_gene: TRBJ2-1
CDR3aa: CASSIEGLNEQFF

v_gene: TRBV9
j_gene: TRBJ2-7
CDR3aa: CASSVSTGPYEQYF

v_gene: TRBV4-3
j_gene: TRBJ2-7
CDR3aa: CASSQDRTPSTVQYF

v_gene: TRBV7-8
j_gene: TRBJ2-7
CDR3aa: CASSRRTSGTEYEQYF

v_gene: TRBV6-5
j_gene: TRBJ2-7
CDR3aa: CASSFKWGSEQYF

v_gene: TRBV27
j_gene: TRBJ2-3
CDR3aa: CASPGLAVSDTQYF

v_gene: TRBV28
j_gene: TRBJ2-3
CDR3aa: CASSLTSGTDTQYF

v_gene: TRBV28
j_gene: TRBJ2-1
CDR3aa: CASSLGGPLSEQFF

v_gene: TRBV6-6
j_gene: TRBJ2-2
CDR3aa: CASSYGTGEHTGELFF

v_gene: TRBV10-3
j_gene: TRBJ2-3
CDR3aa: CAISEGNLQTDTQYF

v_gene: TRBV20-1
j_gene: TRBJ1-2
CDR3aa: CSARDLDFNGYTF